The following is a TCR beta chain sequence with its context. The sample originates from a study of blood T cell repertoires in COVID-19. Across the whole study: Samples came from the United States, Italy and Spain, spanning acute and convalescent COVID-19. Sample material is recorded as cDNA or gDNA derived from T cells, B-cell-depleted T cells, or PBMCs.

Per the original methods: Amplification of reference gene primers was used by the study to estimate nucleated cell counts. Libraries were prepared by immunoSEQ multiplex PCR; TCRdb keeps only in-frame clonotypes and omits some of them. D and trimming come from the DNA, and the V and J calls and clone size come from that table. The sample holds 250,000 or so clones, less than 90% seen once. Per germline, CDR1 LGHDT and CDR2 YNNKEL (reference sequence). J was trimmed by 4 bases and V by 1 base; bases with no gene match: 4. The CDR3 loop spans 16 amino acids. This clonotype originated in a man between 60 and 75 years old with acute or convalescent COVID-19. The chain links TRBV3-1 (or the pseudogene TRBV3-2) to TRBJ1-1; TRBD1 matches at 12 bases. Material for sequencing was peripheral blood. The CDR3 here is CASSQGGQGASTEAFF. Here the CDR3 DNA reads TGTGCCAGCAGCCAAGGGGGACAGGGGGCAAGCACTGAAGCTTTCTTT.